These T cell receptor beta chains were read from a single sample in a study of long-term antiretroviral therapy in people with HIV. The assay was immunoSEQ multiplex PCR, and TCRdb's table has in-frame clones only and misses some. The table lists under 20,000 clones, about 89% of them singletons. The material sequenced was unsorted PBMCs, taken 0.5 years after starting antiretroviral therapy. These receptor sequences come from a man aged 40-50 years with HIV. The CDR3 runs from the conserved cysteine through the conserved F or W. Each record gives: CDR3 protein, CDR3 DNA, J gene, clone size, D gene, V gene. D genes are given only for firm matches. The size entry is marked missing in some rows and otherwise reads once, few, many or a size class.

CASSLVTTYEQYF,TGTGCCAGCAGCTTAGTAACGACCTACGAGCAGTACTTC,TRBJ2-7,NA,NA,TRBV7-9
CASSVQGDGAYNEQFF,TGTGCCAGCAGCGTTCAGGGGGACGGAGCATACAATGAGCAGTTCTTC,TRBJ2-1,NA,TRBD1,TRBV9
CASSRQGQETQYF,TGTGCCAGCAGCCGACAGGGTCAAGAGACCCAGTACTTC,TRBJ2-5,NA,TRBD1,TRBV27
CASSLQGLTNQPQHF,TGTGCCAGCAGCTTGCAGGGATTAACAAATCAGCCCCAGCATTTT,TRBJ1-5,NA,NA,TRBV5-6
CASSLVASGRSNEQFF,TGCGCCAGCAGCTTGGTGGCTAGCGGGAGAAGTAATGAGCAGTTCTTC,TRBJ2-1,NA,TRBD2,TRBV5-1
CAISGGQGLTYEQYF,TGTGCCATCAGCGGCGGACAGGGGCTGACCTACGAGCAGTACTTC,TRBJ2-7,NA,TRBD1,TRBV10-3
CASRGQYPHYEQYF,TGTGCCAGCAGGGGGCAGTACCCGCACTACGAGCAGTACTTC,TRBJ2-7,medium-sized,NA,TRBV27
CSVTGELTNTGELFF,TGCAGCGTTACGGGAGAATTAACGAACACCGGGGAGCTGTTTTTT,TRBJ2-2,NA,NA,TRBV29-1
CASSLVGLAEAFF,TGTGCCAGCTCACTGGTCGGACTGGCTGAAGCTTTCTTT,TRBJ1-1,NA,NA,TRBV18
CASSRGQDSNQPQHF,TGTGCCAGCAGCCGAGGACAGGACAGCAATCAGCCCCAGCATTTT,TRBJ1-5,NA,TRBD1,TRBV7-9
CASSYGQRSYEQYF,TGTGCCAGCAGTTATGGACAGCGATCCTACGAGCAGTACTTC,TRBJ2-7,NA,NA,TRBV2
CASSRRTRPGWDTQYF,TGTGCCAGCAGTCGCCGGACTAGGCCCGGGTGGGATACGCAGTATTTT,TRBJ2-3,NA,TRBD2,TRBV27
CASILTLAGANEQFF,TGTGCCAGCATCCTGACGCTAGCGGGGGCCAATGAGCAGTTCTTC,TRBJ2-1,NA,TRBD2,TRBV7-2
CASSLWDREDYGYTF,TGTGCCAGCAGCCTCTGGGACAGGGAGGACTATGGCTACACCTTC,TRBJ1-2,NA,TRBD1,TRBV7-9
CSAGPDQPQHF,TGCAGTGCCGGTCCAGATCAGCCCCAGCATTTT,TRBJ1-5,NA,NA,TRBV20-1
CASSATGTPGGKLFF,TGTGCCAGCAGCGCCACCGGGACCCCGGGCGGAAAACTGTTTTTT,TRBJ1-4,NA,NA,TRBV9
CASRPGTGASTDTQYF,TGTGCCAGCAGGCCCGGGACAGGGGCGAGCACAGATACGCAGTATTTT,TRBJ2-3,NA,TRBD1,TRBV27
CASGLSPQTGGYTF,TGCGCCAGCGGCTTAAGTCCCCAGACGGGGGGCTACACCTTC,TRBJ1-2,few,NA,TRBV5-1
CASRIRGQDPNQPQHF,TGTGCCAGCAGAATTAGAGGACAGGATCCCAATCAGCCCCAGCATTTT,TRBJ1-5,NA,TRBD1,TRBV6-6
CASSLASPEGTQYF,TGCGCCAGCAGCTTGGCGAGTCCCGAAGGGACCCAGTACTTC,TRBJ2-5,once,NA,TRBV5-1
CASSRGDGGRKEEQYF,TGTGCCAGCAGCCGGGGGGACGGAGGCAGGAAGGAAGAGCAGTACTTC,TRBJ2-7,NA,TRBD2,TRBV11-2
CSVDVGTDGYTF,TGCAGCGTTGACGTGGGGACGGATGGCTACACCTTC,TRBJ1-2,once,NA,TRBV29-1
CASSLGLAGASYEQYF,TGTGCCAGCAGCTTGGGACTAGCGGGGGCCTCCTACGAGCAGTACTTC,TRBJ2-7,NA,TRBD2,TRBV5-6
CASSLEQGSSYEQYF,TGTGCCAGCAGCTTAGAACAGGGTTCCTCCTACGAGCAGTACTTC,TRBJ2-7,NA,NA,TRBV11-3
CASSLGARETQYF,TGTGCCAGCAGCTTAGGAGCACGAGAGACCCAGTACTTC,TRBJ2-5,few,NA,TRBV7-6
CASSYFSGALGNEQFF,TGTGCCAGCAGTTACTTCTCCGGGGCCCTGGGGAATGAGCAGTTCTTC,TRBJ2-1,NA,NA,TRBV6-5
CASSQGQGAKGYTF,TGCGCCAGCAGCCAGGGACAGGGGGCGAAGGGCTACACCTTC,TRBJ1-2,NA,TRBD1,TRBV4-3
CASSPLGGQASGNTIYF,TGTGCCAGCAGCCCCCTAGGGGGACAGGCCTCTGGAAACACCATATATTTT,TRBJ1-3,NA,TRBD1,TRBV7-9
CASSSTGPQMAFF,TGTGCCAGCAGCTCCACGGGACCTCAGATGGCTTTCTTT,TRBJ1-1,NA,NA,TRBV7-3
CASSLDWSSGGGNTGELFF,TGCGCCAGCAGCCTCGACTGGTCTAGCGGGGGGGGCAACACCGGGGAGCTGTTTTTT,TRBJ2-2,NA,TRBD2,TRBV4-1
CASSLELREGREAFF,TGTGCCAGCAGCTTGGAGCTCAGGGAAGGGAGGGAAGCTTTCTTT,TRBJ1-1,NA,NA,TRBV5-6
CASRTTGDNQPQHF,TGTGCCAGCAGAACCACAGGGGACAATCAGCCCCAGCATTTT,TRBJ1-5,NA,TRBD1,TRBV6-6
CASSPGGDNYGYTF,TGTGCCAGCAGCCCGGGGGGGGATAACTATGGCTACACCTTC,TRBJ1-2,once,NA,TRBV7-9
CASSAGSSHYGYTF,TGTGCCAGCTCAGCGGGTTCATCTCACTATGGCTACACCTTC,TRBJ1-2,NA,NA,TRBV18
CASSSQSGTQHF,TGTGCCAGCAGTTCCCAGTCAGGAACCCAGCATTTT,TRBJ1-5,NA,NA,TRBV28
CATGGRGPYEQYF,TGTGCGACGGGGGGGCGGGGGCCCTACGAGCAGTACTTC,TRBJ2-7,NA,TRBD2,TRBV28
CASSFDRATYEQYF,TGTGCCAGCAGTTTCGATAGGGCCACCTACGAGCAGTACTTC,TRBJ2-7,NA,NA,TRBV28
CASSVASGTYEQYF,TGTGCCAGCAGCGTAGCTAGCGGTACCTACGAGCAGTACTTC,TRBJ2-7,NA,TRBD2,TRBV9
CASSLWNRGQDTQYF,TGTGCCAGCAGTTTATGGAACAGGGGGCAAGATACGCAGTATTTT,TRBJ2-3,NA,TRBD1,TRBV27
CASSLVIGQGASYEQYF,TGCGCCAGCAGCTTGGTTATTGGGCAGGGAGCTTCCTACGAGCAGTACTTC,TRBJ2-7,NA,NA,TRBV5-1
CASSLGDGQPQHF,TGCGCCAGCAGCTTGGGGGATGGTCAGCCCCAGCATTTT,TRBJ1-5,NA,NA,TRBV5-1
CASSWRGGSYNEQFF,TGTGCCAGCAGCTGGCGGGGGGGCTCCTACAATGAGCAGTTCTTC,TRBJ2-1,NA,TRBD2,TRBV5-4
CASSPRTGNTGELFF,TGTGCCAGCAGCCCCCGGACGGGAAACACCGGGGAGCTGTTTTTT,TRBJ2-2,NA,NA,TRBV7-8
CASSERANYGYTF,TGTGCCAGCAGTGAAAGGGCTAACTATGGCTACACCTTC,TRBJ1-2,NA,NA,TRBV6-1
CASCGTGNQPQHF,TGTGCCAGTTGTGGGACAGGGAATCAGCCCCAGCATTTT,TRBJ1-5,once,TRBD1,TRBV6-6
CASSPAGSYTEAFF,TGTGCCAGCAGTCCCGCTGGCAGTTACACTGAAGCTTTCTTT,TRBJ1-1,NA,NA,TRBV28
CASSLRVSGANVLTF,TGTGCCAGCAGCTTAAGGGTTTCTGGGGCCAACGTCCTGACTTTC,TRBJ2-6,NA,NA,TRBV7-3
CASSHITNSYEQYF,TGTGCCAGCAGCCACATTACAAACTCCTACGAGCAGTACTTC,TRBJ2-7,NA,NA,TRBV5-4
CASSYTQGQGASEQYF,TGTGCCAGCAGTTACACCCAGGGACAGGGGGCTAGCGAGCAGTACTTC,TRBJ2-7,once,TRBD1,TRBV6-6
CASSLLGTLLKGGYTF,TGTGCCAGCAGCTTGCTCGGAACCCTCCTGAAGGGTGGCTACACCTTC,TRBJ1-2,NA,NA,TRBV7-9
CASSIKGIGSNQPQHF,TGTGCCAGTAGTATTAAAGGGATAGGGAGCAATCAGCCCCAGCATTTT,TRBJ1-5,NA,NA,TRBV19
CASRRTYNEQFF,TGTGCCAGCAGGAGGACCTACAATGAGCAGTTCTTC,TRBJ2-1,NA,NA,TRBV6-1
CASSPDAGPQFF,TGTGCCAGTAGTCCCGACGCGGGACCGCAGTTCTTC,TRBJ2-1,once,NA,TRBV19
CAISKTGTSTDTQYF,TGTGCCATCAGCAAGACCGGGACTAGCACAGATACGCAGTATTTT,TRBJ2-3,NA,NA,TRBV10-3